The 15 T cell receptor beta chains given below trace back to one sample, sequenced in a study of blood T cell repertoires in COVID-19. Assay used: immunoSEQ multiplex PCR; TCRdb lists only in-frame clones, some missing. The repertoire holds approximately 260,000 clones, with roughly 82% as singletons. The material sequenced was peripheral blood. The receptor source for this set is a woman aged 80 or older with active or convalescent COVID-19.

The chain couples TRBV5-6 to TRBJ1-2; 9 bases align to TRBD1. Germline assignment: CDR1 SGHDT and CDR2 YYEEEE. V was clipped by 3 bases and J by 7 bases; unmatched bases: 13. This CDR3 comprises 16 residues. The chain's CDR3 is CASSYPGTGFYSGYTF. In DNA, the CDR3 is TGTGCCAGCAGCTATCCTGGGACAGGGTTCTACTCTGGCTACACCTTC.

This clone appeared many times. The CDR3 sequence is CASNREPNTEAFF. The DNA of the CDR3 is TGTGCCAGCAACAGGGAGCCGAACACTGAAGCTTTCTTT. The V call is TRBV2, the J call TRBJ1-1; tentatively, D is TRBD1 (6 bases). CDR3 length: 13 amino acids. V was pared by 7 bases and J by 1 base, with 10 bases between. Per the germline V gene, CDR1 is SNHLY and CDR2 is FYNNEI.

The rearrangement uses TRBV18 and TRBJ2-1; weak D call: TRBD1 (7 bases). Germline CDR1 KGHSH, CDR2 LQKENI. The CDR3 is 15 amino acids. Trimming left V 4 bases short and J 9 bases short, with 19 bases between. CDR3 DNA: TGTGCCAGCTCACAAACTCAGGGGGGTTCGGGTGAGCAGTTCTTC. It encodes CASSQTQGGSGEQFF. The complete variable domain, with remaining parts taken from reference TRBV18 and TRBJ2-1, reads NAGVMQNPRHLVRRRGQEARLRCSPMKGHSHVYWYRQLPEEGLKFMVYLQKENIIDESGMPKERFSAEFPKEGPSILRIQQVVRGDSAAYFCASSQTQGGSGEQFFGPGTRLTVL.

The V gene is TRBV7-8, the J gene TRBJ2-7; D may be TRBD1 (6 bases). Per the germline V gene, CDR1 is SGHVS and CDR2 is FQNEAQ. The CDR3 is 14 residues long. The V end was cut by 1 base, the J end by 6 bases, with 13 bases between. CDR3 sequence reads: CASSLVGQGREQYF. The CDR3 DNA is TGTGCCAGCAGCTTAGTAGGGCAGGGGCGCGAGCAGTACTTC.

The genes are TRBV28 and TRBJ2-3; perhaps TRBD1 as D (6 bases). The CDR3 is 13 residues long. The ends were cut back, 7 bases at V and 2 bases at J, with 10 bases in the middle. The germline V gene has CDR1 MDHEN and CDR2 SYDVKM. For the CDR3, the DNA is TGTGCCAGCAAAACAGGGAACACAGATACGCAGTATTTT. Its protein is CASKTGNTDTQYF.

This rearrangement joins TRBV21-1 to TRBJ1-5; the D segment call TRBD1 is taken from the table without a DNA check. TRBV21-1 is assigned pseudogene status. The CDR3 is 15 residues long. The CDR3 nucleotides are TGTGCCAGCACCCTGACAGGGAATCCGGGGGTGCCCCAGCATTTT. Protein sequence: CASTLTGNPGVPQHF.

CDR3 protein: CASSSVGQGANYGYTF. The CDR3 DNA follows: TGTGCCAGCAGTTCCGTAGGACAGGGGGCGAACTATGGCTACACCTTC. The rearrangement links TRBV6-6 to TRBJ1-2; TRBD1 aligns across 11 bases. The CDR3 totals 16 residues. Germline values: CDR1 MNHNY, CDR2 SVGAGI (reference sequence). V was clipped by 4 bases and J by 2 bases; unmatched bases: 6.

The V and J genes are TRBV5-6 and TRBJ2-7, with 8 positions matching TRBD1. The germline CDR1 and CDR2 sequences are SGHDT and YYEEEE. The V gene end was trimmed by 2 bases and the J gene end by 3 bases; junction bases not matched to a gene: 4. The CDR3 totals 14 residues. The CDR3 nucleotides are TGTGCCAGCAGCTTACAGGGGGTTTACTACGAGCAGTACTTC. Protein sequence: CASSLQGVYYEQYF.

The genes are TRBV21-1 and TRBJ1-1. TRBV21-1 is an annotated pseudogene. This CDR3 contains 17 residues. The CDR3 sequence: CASSEGGTDSMNTEAFF. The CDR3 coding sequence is TGTGCCAGCAGTGAGGGAGGGACGGACTCTATGAACACTGAAGCTTTCTTT.

DNA of the CDR3: TGTGCCAGCTCACCACGTGTCGGCCAAGAGACCCAGTACTTC. Its protein product is CASSPRVGQETQYF. The chain couples TRBV18 to TRBJ2-5; D ambiguous. This CDR3 spans 14 amino acids. Germline V gene lookup returns CDR1 KGHSH and CDR2 LQKENI. Trimming cost V 1 base and J 1 base, with 7 bases left between them.

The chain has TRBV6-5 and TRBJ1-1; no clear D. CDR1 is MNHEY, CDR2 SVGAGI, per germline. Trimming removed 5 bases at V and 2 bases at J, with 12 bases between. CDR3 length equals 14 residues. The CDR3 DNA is TGTGCCAGCAGTATACAGCAGTTCAACACTGAAGCTTTCTTT. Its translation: CASSIQQFNTEAFF.

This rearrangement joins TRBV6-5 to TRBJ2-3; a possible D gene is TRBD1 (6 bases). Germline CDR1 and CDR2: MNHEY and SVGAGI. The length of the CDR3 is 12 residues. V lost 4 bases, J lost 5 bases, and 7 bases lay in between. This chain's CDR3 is CASSSQGDTQYF. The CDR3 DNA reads TGTGCCAGCAGTTCACAGGGAGATACGCAGTATTTT.

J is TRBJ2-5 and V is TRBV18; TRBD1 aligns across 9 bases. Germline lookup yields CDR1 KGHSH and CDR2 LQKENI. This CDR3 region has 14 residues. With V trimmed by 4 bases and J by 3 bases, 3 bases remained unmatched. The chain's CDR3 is CASSHRTGEETQYF. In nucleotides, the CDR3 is TGTGCCAGCTCACACCGGACAGGGGAAGAGACCCAGTACTTC.

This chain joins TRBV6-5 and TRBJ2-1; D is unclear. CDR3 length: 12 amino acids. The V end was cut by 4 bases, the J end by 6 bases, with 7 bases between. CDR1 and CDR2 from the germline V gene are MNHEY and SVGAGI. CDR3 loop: CASSSVSNEQFF. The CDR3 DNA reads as TGTGCCAGCAGTTCGGTCTCCAATGAGCAGTTCTTC.

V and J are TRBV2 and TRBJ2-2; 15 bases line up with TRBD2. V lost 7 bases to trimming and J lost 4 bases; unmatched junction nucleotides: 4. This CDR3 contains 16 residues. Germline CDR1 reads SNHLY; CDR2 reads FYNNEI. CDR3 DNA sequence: TGTGCCAGCACTAAGGGACTAGCGGGGGGCACCGGGGAGCTGTTTTTT. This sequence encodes CASTKGLAGGTGELFF. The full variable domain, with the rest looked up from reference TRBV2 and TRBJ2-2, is EPEVTQTPSHQVTQMGQEVILRCVPISNHLYFYWYRQILGQKVEFLVSFYNNEISEKSEIFDDQFSVERPDGSNFTLKIRSTKLEDSAMYFCASTKGLAGGTGELFFGEGSRLTVL.